The rows below give T cell receptor beta chains drawn from one sample of a study of cytomegalovirus exposure and HLA in healthy donors. Some clones are missing from TCRdb's copy, which holds only in-frame ones; the method was immunoSEQ multiplex PCR. The repertoire holds 160,000 or so clones, with around four fifths as singletons. Material: PBMCs. These receptors all stem from a man aged 25 to 40 in good health and CMV-seronegative. Both conserved end residues are part of each CDR3. The order of the fields is J gene, D gene, V gene, clone size, CDR3 DNA, CDR3 protein. The D gene is left open where the match is weak. Not all rows give a size; the values are once, few, many and, for expanded clones, a class.

J gene: TRBJ1-1; D gene: NA; V gene: TRBV5-4; clone size: NA; CDR3 DNA: TGTGCCAGCAGCTTCGGGGAAACTGAAGCTTTCTTT; CDR3 protein: CASSFGETEAFF
J gene: TRBJ2-7; D gene: NA; V gene: TRBV7-9; clone size: NA; CDR3 DNA: TGTGCCAGCAGCCCCCTGGGAGGAGGGAGAACATACGAGCAGTACTTC; CDR3 protein: CASSPLGGGRTYEQYF
J gene: TRBJ2-3; D gene: NA; V gene: TRBV2; clone size: NA; CDR3 DNA: TGTGTCACCTCGGGATGGTCAGATACGCAGTATTTT; CDR3 protein: CVTSGWSDTQYF
J gene: TRBJ2-5; D gene: TRBD1; V gene: TRBV9; clone size: NA; CDR3 DNA: TGTGCCAGCAGCGCCCGGACAGGGCAAGAGACCCAGTACTTC; CDR3 protein: CASSARTGQETQYF
J gene: TRBJ2-7; D gene: TRBD1; V gene: TRBV6-6; clone size: NA; CDR3 DNA: TGTGCCAGCACCCAGATGGACAGGAACTACGAGCAGTACTTC; CDR3 protein: CASTQMDRNYEQYF
J gene: TRBJ2-5; D gene: NA; V gene: TRBV4-2; clone size: NA; CDR3 DNA: TGTGCCAGCAGCCAAGGGGGCAGGGGCTCCTACCCAGAGACCCAGTACTTC; CDR3 protein: CASSQGGRGSYPETQYF
J gene: TRBJ1-5; D gene: NA; V gene: TRBV25-1; clone size: NA; CDR3 DNA: TGTGCCAGCAGTGAATATCGCGGGAATAGCAATCAGCCCCAGCATTTT; CDR3 protein: CASSEYRGNSNQPQHF
J gene: TRBJ1-1; D gene: NA; V gene: TRBV29-1; clone size: NA; CDR3 DNA: TGCAGCGTCGTGGGGGGCACTGAAGCTTTCTTT; CDR3 protein: CSVVGGTEAFF
J gene: TRBJ2-1; D gene: NA; V gene: TRBV5-8; clone size: NA; CDR3 DNA: TGTGCCAGCAGCTTGGAAATCACTAGTGGGTCCAATGAGCAGTTCTTC; CDR3 protein: CASSLEITSGSNEQFF
J gene: TRBJ2-3; D gene: NA; V gene: TRBV28; clone size: NA; CDR3 DNA: TGTGCCAGCAGCCTGACAGCTTCAAACTACCGCACAGATACGCAGTATTTT; CDR3 protein: CASSLTASNYRTDTQYF
J gene: TRBJ1-5; D gene: NA; V gene: TRBV5-1; clone size: NA; CDR3 DNA: TGCGCCAGCAGCTCCCTCCCAGGGCTTTACGGTCAGCCCCAGCATTTT; CDR3 protein: CASSSLPGLYGQPQHF
J gene: TRBJ1-2; D gene: NA; V gene: TRBV7-9; clone size: NA; CDR3 DNA: TGTGCCAGCAGCGCCCCTTTCAGGGGCTACACCTTC; CDR3 protein: CASSAPFRGYTF
J gene: TRBJ1-3; D gene: TRBD1; V gene: TRBV10-2; clone size: few; CDR3 DNA: TGCGCCAGCAGCCTGGGACAGGGTACCTCTGGAAACACCATATATTTT; CDR3 protein: CASSLGQGTSGNTIYF
J gene: TRBJ2-3; D gene: TRBD1; V gene: TRBV10-3; clone size: NA; CDR3 DNA: TGTGCCATCACCGCAGGACAGGGCCTCACAGATACGCAGTATTTT; CDR3 protein: CAITAGQGLTDTQYF
J gene: TRBJ2-1; D gene: NA; V gene: TRBV7-8; clone size: once; CDR3 DNA: TGTGCCAGCAGCTTAGGAGGGGGTTCCTACAATGAGCAGTTCTTC; CDR3 protein: CASSLGGGSYNEQFF
J gene: TRBJ2-5; D gene: NA; V gene: TRBV7-2; clone size: NA; CDR3 DNA: TGTGCCAGCAGCTTTTCAGGGCGACAAGAGACCCAGTACTTC; CDR3 protein: CASSFSGRQETQYF
J gene: TRBJ2-5; D gene: TRBD1; V gene: TRBV9; clone size: NA; CDR3 DNA: TGTGCCAGCAGCATTGGACAGGGACAAGAGACCCAGTACTTC; CDR3 protein: CASSIGQGQETQYF
J gene: TRBJ2-1; D gene: TRBD2; V gene: TRBV9; clone size: NA; CDR3 DNA: TGTGCCAGCAGCGCCCAGCGGGGGGTTCAGCAGTTCTTC; CDR3 protein: CASSAQRGVQQFF
J gene: TRBJ2-6; D gene: NA; V gene: TRBV2; clone size: few; CDR3 DNA: TGTGCCAGCAGTCCTTATGGGGCCAACGTCCTGACTTTC; CDR3 protein: CASSPYGANVLTF
J gene: TRBJ2-5; D gene: TRBD2; V gene: TRBV7-9; clone size: NA; CDR3 DNA: TGTGCCAGCAGGTTAGCGGGAGTGGAGACCCAGTACTTC; CDR3 protein: CASRLAGVETQYF
J gene: TRBJ1-1; D gene: TRBD1; V gene: TRBV5-1; clone size: NA; CDR3 DNA: TGCGCCAGCAGCTTGGTGGGACAGGGGGCTGAAGCTTTCTTT; CDR3 protein: CASSLVGQGAEAFF
J gene: TRBJ1-1; D gene: NA; V gene: TRBV20-1; clone size: NA; CDR3 DNA: TGCAGGCTCGGGAGGGCGCGGGCTTTCTTT; CDR3 protein: CRLGRARAFF
J gene: TRBJ2-1; D gene: NA; V gene: TRBV4-1; clone size: NA; CDR3 DNA: TGCGCCAGCAGCCAAGATGTGGAGTACAATGAGCAGTTCTTC; CDR3 protein: CASSQDVEYNEQFF
J gene: TRBJ2-7; D gene: TRBD1; V gene: TRBV5-1; clone size: NA; CDR3 DNA: TGCGCCAGCAGCCAAACCGACAGGGTGTGGGCCGAGCAGTACTTC; CDR3 protein: CASSQTDRVWAEQYF
J gene: TRBJ2-3; D gene: NA; V gene: TRBV11-2; clone size: NA; CDR3 DNA: TGTGCCAGCAGCTTGGGAGTAGATACGCAGTATTTT; CDR3 protein: CASSLGVDTQYF
J gene: TRBJ1-1; D gene: NA; V gene: TRBV29-1; clone size: NA; CDR3 DNA: TGCAGCTTCTTCGGGGGAGGTTTCACTGAAGCTTTCTTT; CDR3 protein: CSFFGGGFTEAFF
J gene: TRBJ1-5; D gene: TRBD1; V gene: TRBV29-1; clone size: NA; CDR3 DNA: TGCAGCGTCGTGACAGGGTTTGGACAGCCCCAGCATTTT; CDR3 protein: CSVVTGFGQPQHF
J gene: TRBJ2-3; D gene: TRBD2; V gene: TRBV4-1; clone size: NA; CDR3 DNA: TGCGCCAGCAGCCAACAGAGCGGGGGCGAAGATACGCAGTATTTT; CDR3 protein: CASSQQSGGEDTQYF
J gene: TRBJ2-7; D gene: TRBD1; V gene: TRBV29-1; clone size: NA; CDR3 DNA: TGCAGCGTTGTGGGACAGGGGTTTTACGAGCAGTACTTC; CDR3 protein: CSVVGQGFYEQYF
J gene: TRBJ2-5; D gene: NA; V gene: TRBV4-3; clone size: NA; CDR3 DNA: TGCGCCAGCAGCCAAGATTATCGGGGGGAGACCCAGTACTTC; CDR3 protein: CASSQDYRGETQYF
J gene: TRBJ2-5; D gene: NA; V gene: TRBV2; clone size: NA; CDR3 DNA: TGTGCCGGAGCTTTAACGTTCCAAGAGACCCAGTACTTC; CDR3 protein: CAGALTFQETQYF